This T cell receptor beta chain was captured in a study of neoadjuvant anti-PD-1 for oral cavity cancer. Concerning this clone itself: Its specificity is unknown.

Profiled with immunoSEQ multiplex PCR; TCRdb holds only in-frame clones, not every one. The table lists 55,000 to 75,000 clones, approximately 87% of them singletons, with less than 3% in the top ten. This CDR3 comprises 15 residues. V trimming: 2 bases; J trimming: 4 bases; junction bases outside the gene matches: 8. Germline CDR1 is SGHNT and CDR2 is YYREEE (reference sequence). Overall study results and limits: After neoadjuvant nivolumab, PBMC T cell clonality was significantly higher in non-responders than responders. Treg/Th17 ratio rose with pretreatment blood and fell with post-treatment tumor TCRbeta clonality.

This sample's time point: after neoadjuvant nivolumab, at surgical resection. Here the sequenced sample was PBMCs, taken after nivolumab (anti-PD-1) treatment. The sequence derives from a person aged 40-85 years with oral cavity squamous cell carcinoma. The chain joins TRBV5-4 to TRBJ1-1, with 7 positions matching TRBD1. Here the CDR3 DNA reads TGTGCCAGCAGCTTTGGGACAGTCCAGGGCACTGAAGCTTTCTTT. This codes for CASSFGTVQGTEAFF.